This T cell receptor beta chain was sequenced in a study of a mutant IDH1 vaccine in newly diagnosed glioma. Whole-study context: Vaccinations were initiated 4-6 weeks following radiotherapy alone, or were given together with temozolomide cycles.

To note about this clone: Its antigen is unidentified.

V dropped 9 bases and J dropped 6 bases, with 15 bases sitting between them. The CDR3 consists of 12 residues. Germline CDR1 reads WSHSY; CDR2 reads SAAADI. Repertoires were generated with immunoSEQ multiplex PCR, while TCRdb's copy carries only in-frame clones and drops some. The table lists about 60,000 clones, 84% of them singletons. The sample's time point: week 35, safety follow-up. It was 300 ug of mutant IDH1 20-mer peptide that made up each vaccine dose, given with topical imiquimod. Those who donated had recent WHO grade 3 or 4 IDH1-mutant, ATRX-lost astrocytomas. The sequence came from a man aged 30 to 39 with glioma. Source: PBMCs, taken from a glioma patient whose treatment included an IDH1 peptide vaccine. V is TRBV10-2 and J is TRBJ2-7; tentatively, D is TRBD1 or TRBD2 (5 bases each). The chain's CDR3 is CASGTYMAEQYF. The CDR3 DNA reads as TGCGCCAGTGGGACCTACATGGCCGAGCAGTACTTC.